This entry is about one T cell receptor beta chain. This sample was included in a study of Ad26.COV2.S vaccination and SARS-CoV-2 variants. Data came from immunoSEQ multiplex PCR; TCRdb stores just in-frame clones and leaves some out. Altogether about 220,000 clones are present, 88% being singletons, with the ten largest covering 9.5% to 12%. The treatment denotes: roughly 19 received Ad26.COV2.S at low or high dose, single or two shots; several received placebo; per-sample allocation not given. Sampling happened 63 days after the first vaccine or placebo injection. The sequence was obtained from a person between 18 and 60 years old who received the Ad26.COV2.S COVID-19 vaccine or a placebo. Sequenced material: peripheral blood, taken in a trial of Ad26.COV2.S vaccine versus placebo.

The DNA for the CDR3 is TGTGCCAGCAGTTCGTTCACTGAAGCTTTCTTT. Amino acids: CASSSFTEAFF. The chain uses TRBV6-2 or TRBV6-3 and TRBJ1-1; D not resolved. The CDR3 length is 11 residues. Germline CDR1 MNHEY, CDR2 SVGEGT. V lost 4 bases, J lost 4 bases, and 4 bases lay in between.